These 5 T cell receptor beta chains came from one sample sequenced in a study of T-cell memory formation after mild COVID-19. One entry per CDR3 protein results from TCRdb running MiXCR on the 5' RACE reads. The table shows roughly 100,000 distinct CDR3 sequences, with 17% occurring only once. Material for sequencing was PBMCs or a T cell subset sorted from them (not recorded which). These receptors came from an adult woman who had mild COVID-19 (a few samples of this study predate the infection). Cell type and time point are not known.

V and J are TRBV29-1 and TRBJ2-3; TRBD2 matches 10 bases. This CDR3 is built from 14 residues. CDR1 is SQVTM and CDR2 is ANQGSEA in the germline V gene. V trimming: 7 bases; J trimming: 3 bases; junction bases outside the gene matches: 7. Written as DNA, the CDR3 is TGCAGCGCGGATGCTAGCGGGAGAACAGATACGCAGTATTTT. This sequence encodes CSADASGRTDTQYF.

A few counts support this clonotype. This chain connects TRBV2 to TRBJ2-5, with TRBD1 identical over 7 bases. Germline V CDR1 and CDR2: SNHLY, FYNNEI. The CDR3 contains 14 residues. V was pared by 0 bases and J by 5 bases, with 3 bases of the junction left unmatched. CDR3 coding DNA: TGTGCCAGCAGTGAAGCGAGGGGGCTCGAGACCCAGTACTTC. Translated, it gives CASSEARGLETQYF.

The chain carries TRBV28 and TRBJ1-3, with a tentative D call TRBD1 (5 bases). V was cut by 8 bases and J by 8 bases, with 13 bases left in between. This CDR3 has 12 residues. The germline CDR1 and CDR2 sequences are MDHEN and SYDVKM. The CDR3 nucleotides are TGTGCCAGCGGGGGGGAGACGGACACCATATATTTT. This sequence encodes CASGGETDTIYF.

This clonotype was observed a handful of times. V is TRBV3-1 and J is TRBJ2-3, with TRBD2 identical over 10 bases. The ends lost 4 bases at V and 5 bases at J; junction bases unmatched: 6. Germline V gene data show CDR1 as LGHDT and CDR2 as YNNKEL (reference sequence). This CDR3 has 15 residues. The CDR3 DNA sequence: TGTGCCAGCAGCCCTAGCGGGGGTGAAGGAGATACGCAGTATTTT. Amino acid sequence: CASSPSGGEGDTQYF.

This clonotype was counted between two and nine times. The rearrangement links TRBV15 to TRBJ2-7; 7 nucleotides line up with TRBD1. J lost 0 bases, V lost 8 bases, and 1 base had no gene match. Germline-derived CDR1 and CDR2 are LNHNV and YYDKDF (reference sequence). This CDR3 is 12 amino acids long. The CDR3 spells CATRDSSYEQYF. CDR3 DNA: TGTGCCACCCGGGACAGCTCCTACGAGCAGTACTTC.